What follows describes a single T cell receptor (beta chain). Its specificity is unknown. The study ran its PCR with 60 Vbeta and 13 Jbeta primers. Some clones are missing from TCRdb's copy, which holds only in-frame ones; the method was immunoSEQ multiplex PCR. The profile covers some 200,000 clones, with approximately 82% appearing a single time and more than 0.45% taken by the ten largest. This entry is derived from a study of cytomegalovirus exposure and HLA in healthy donors. Points from the study as a whole: Several top significant clusters appeared, in a later analysis, to be linked to common viral pathogens. TCR beta V- and J-gene trimming, according to a later analysis, was linked to a missense DCLRE1C variant. There were approximately 150 TCR beta chains listed as cytomegalovirus-associated.

This CDR3 has 15 residues. V shed 5 bases, J shed 6 bases, and the junction held 10 bases outside the gene matches. CDR1 is SEHNR and CDR2 is FQNEAQ in the germline V gene (reference sequence). The TCR comes from a middle-aged woman in good health and CMV-seronegative. Sequencing used PBMCs. The V gene is TRBV7-9, the J gene TRBJ2-5; TRBD1 matches 9 bases. The chain's CDR3 is CASSARGGQGQTQYF. CDR3 sequence (DNA): TGTGCCAGCAGCGCTAGGGGGGGACAGGGTCAGACCCAGTACTTC.